This entry describes one TCR beta chain. Germline V CDR1 and CDR2: SGHDN, FVKESK. The CDR3 is 15 residues long. Trimming shortened V by 4 bases and J by 2 bases, and 14 bases separated the two germline ends. In the authors' workflow: Amplifying reference gene primers gave estimates of nucleated cell counts. Profiled with immunoSEQ multiplex PCR; TCRdb holds only in-frame clones, not every one. Clone size and the V and J calls come from that table; the DNA yielded D and trimming. The repertoire holds approximately 160,000 clones, roughly 84% seen once, with about 1.2% in the top ten. The data were taken from a study of blood T cell repertoires in COVID-19. As for the study in general: Acute-phase and convalescent COVID-19 samples originated in the United States, Italy and Spain. PBMCs, B-cell-depleted T cells, or T cells were the source of the cDNA or gDNA that made up the material.

J is TRBJ1-2 and V is TRBV14; D gene unclear. Sequencing was done on a sample of peripheral blood. The TCR originated in a man aged 60 to 75 who had recovered from COVID-19. The CDR3 here is CASSPNWVGNYGYTF. As DNA, the CDR3 is TGTGCCAGCAGCCCTAATTGGGTCGGGAACTATGGCTACACCTTC. Using reference TRBV14 and TRBJ1-2 for the parts outside the CDR3, the full variable domain is EAGVTQFPSHSVIEKGQTVTLRCDPISGHDNLYWYRRVMGKEIKFLLHFVKESKQDESGMPNNRFLAERTGGTYSTLKVQPAELEDSGVYFCASSPNWVGNYGYTFGSGTRLTVV.